This T cell receptor (beta chain) was identified in a study of T cells after yellow fever vaccination. About the study: SMART-Seq v4 Ultra Low Input prepared the low-cell-number fractions.

Generation of TCR cDNA used 5'RACE template switching (which added a universal primer site and UMIs). TCRdb independently ran MiXCR on the 5' RACE reads; one entry per CDR3 protein. The sample holds about 240,000 distinct CDR3 sequences; 3.6% are singletons and the top ten take around 20%. Study-level findings and limits: Peak timing came faster in the weaker secondary response, day 5 versus 15. A minor fraction of clonotypes spanned both CD4 and CD8 compartments.

The V end lost 1 base, the J end lost 6 bases, and 10 bases lay between the germline ends. Looked up from germline, CDR1 is MNHEY and CDR2 is SVGAGI. The length of the CDR3 is 14 residues. This clonotype was recorded many times. Its specificity is unknown. Material: PBMCs, obtained 15 days after the yellow fever booster vaccination. This clonotype was obtained from a man younger than 35 who received the YFV17D yellow fever vaccine. This sequence joins TRBV6-5 and TRBJ1-5, with TRBD1 as a possible D gene (6 bases). CDR3 nucleotide sequence: TGTGCCAGCAGTTACTTAGGGGGTAGTCAGCCCCAGCATTTT. Its protein product is CASSYLGGSQPQHF.